The 24 T cell receptor beta chains reported below all come from one sample, sequenced in a study of control samples from healthy donors and cancer patients. Using immunoSEQ multiplex PCR, the repertoire was profiled, and TCRdb retains in-frame clones only, with some absent. The table has over 100,000 clones, roughly 91% seen once. The sequenced sample was blood. These receptors all come from a woman between 45 and 65 years old in good health.

This rearrangement joins TRBV9 to TRBJ1-3; D call uncertain. The V gene lost 0 bases and the J gene lost 0 bases, with 10 bases spanning the gap. Per germline, CDR1 SGDLS and CDR2 YYNGEE. CDR3 size: 16 residues. As DNA, the CDR3 is TGTGCCAGCAGCGTAGAAGTTGCAGGCTCTGGAAACACCATATATTTT. Translated, it gives CASSVEVAGSGNTIYF.

The chain recombines TRBV7-2 with TRBJ2-7; TRBD1 matches 8 bases. The germline V gene has CDR1 SGHTA and CDR2 FQGNSA. The length of the CDR3 is 14 residues. The CDR3 nucleotides are TGTGCCAGCAGCTTAACAGGGGGTTCCTTCGAGCAGTACGTC. Translated, it gives CASSLTGGSFEQYV.

V gene TRBV18 combines with J gene TRBJ2-3, with unresolved D. The CDR3 has 14 residues. From germline, CDR1 is KGHSH and CDR2 LQKENI. Trimming left V 2 bases short and J 2 bases short, with 8 bases between. The CDR3 sequence is CASSPGKVTDTQYF. In DNA form, the CDR3 reads TGTGCCAGCTCACCAGGGAAGGTCACAGATACGCAGTATTTT. Filled out from reference TRBV18 and TRBJ2-3, the complete variable domain reads NAGVMQNPRHLVRRRGQEARLRCSPMKGHSHVYWYRQLPEEGLKFMVYLQKENIIDESGMPKERFSAEFPKEGPSILRIQQVVRGDSAAYFCASSPGKVTDTQYFGPGTRLTVL.

This chain links TRBV7-2 with TRBJ2-7; TRBD1 agrees at 7 bases. From germline, CDR1 is SGHTA and CDR2 FQGNSA. CDR3 length equals 15 residues. V dropped 1 base and J dropped 6; count of bases not matched to a gene: 9. CDR3 DNA: TGTGCCAGCAGCTTAGATCCCAACAGGGGTCGCGAGCAGTACTTC. Translation gives CASSLDPNRGREQYF.

V usage is TRBV19 and J usage is TRBJ1-2; the match to TRBD1 covers 9 bases. This CDR3 has 14 residues. From germline, CDR1 is LNHDA and CDR2 SQIVND (reference sequence). V dropped 5 bases and J dropped 7; count of bases not matched to a gene: 8. For the CDR3, the DNA is TGTGCCAGTAGTGTACCCGGGACAGGGCTTGGCTACACCTTC. Protein sequence: CASSVPGTGLGYTF.

The rearrangement joins TRBV30 to TRBJ1-6, with D tentatively TRBD1 (5 bases). CDR1 is GTSNPN and CDR2 is SVGIG in the germline V gene (reference sequence). V dropped 4 bases and J dropped 7 bases, with 14 bases sitting between them. There are 14 residues in the CDR3. CDR3 sequence: CAWIQGRANSPLHF. In DNA, the CDR3 is TGTGCCTGGATCCAGGGCAGGGCGAATTCACCCCTCCACTTT.

The V call is TRBV10-2, the J call TRBJ2-5, with TRBD2 as a possible D gene (6 bases). The V end lost 4 bases, the J end lost 6 bases, and 12 bases lay between the germline ends. The CDR3 is 13 amino acids. Germline V gene data show CDR1 as WSHSY and CDR2 as SAAADI. CDR3 amino acids: CASSASGVKTQYF. The CDR3 DNA reads as TGCGCCAGCAGTGCTTCGGGGGTGAAGACCCAGTACTTC.

CDR3 nucleotides: TGTGCCAGCAGCCGAGCTGGAACGAACACTGAAGCTTTCTTT. Protein: CASSRAGTNTEAFF. V is TRBV11-3 and J is TRBJ1-1; D remains unclear. The ends were cut back, 5 bases at V and 1 base at J, with 11 bases in the middle. Germline loops: CDR1 SGHNT, CDR2 YENEEA. The length of the CDR3 is 14 residues.

V usage is TRBV30 and J usage is TRBJ2-2; 7 bases align to TRBD2. The V and J ends lost 5 bases and 1 base, in that order; junction bases with no gene match: 7. CDR3 length equals 15 residues. Germline CDR1 is GTSNPN and CDR2 is SVGIG (reference sequence). The CDR3 sequence is CAWLLGGGNTGELFF. The CDR3 DNA reads TGTGCCTGGCTCCTGGGCGGGGGGAACACCGGGGAGCTGTTTTTT.

This clone came up once. The chain combines TRBV7-9 with TRBJ2-7; D is perhaps TRBD2 (6 bases). The CDR3 spans 15 residues. With 1 base removed from V and 4 bases from J, the gap between germline ends came to 14 bases. Germline values: CDR1 SEHNR, CDR2 FQNEAQ (reference sequence). The DNA for the CDR3 is TGTGCCAGCAGCTTAGGGCGGGAATTATCGTACGAGCAGTACGTC. Translating it yields CASSLGRELSYEQYV.

The chain employs TRBV6-5 and TRBJ2-2, with D unresolved. The germline V gene encodes CDR1 MNHEY and CDR2 SVGAGI. The V and J ends lost 6 bases and 7 bases respectively, with 6 bases between them. CDR3 length: 11 residues. CDR3 sequence (DNA): TGTGCCAGCAGAACAGACGGGGAGCTGTTTTTT. It specifies CASRTDGELFF.

This chain connects TRBV15 to TRBJ1-1, with 7 bases matching TRBD1. The V and J ends lost 5 bases and 4 bases, in that order; junction bases with no gene match: 10. This CDR3 contains 15 residues. Germline loops: CDR1 LNHNV, CDR2 YYDKDF (reference sequence). CDR3: CATSRKDRYGTEAFF. The CDR3, as DNA: TGTGCCACCAGCCGAAAGGACAGGTACGGCACTGAAGCTTTCTTT.

Only a few counts were recorded for this clone. The V gene is TRBV27, the J gene TRBJ1-5; D is undetermined. Germline V gene data show CDR1 as MNHEY and CDR2 as SMNVEV (reference sequence). The CDR3 has 13 residues. The ends were cut back, 2 bases at V and 6 bases at J, with 8 bases in the middle. CDR3 residues: CASSLSEVQPQHF. The CDR3, as DNA: TGTGCCAGCAGTTTAAGCGAAGTTCAGCCCCAGCATTTT.

The chain combines TRBV9 with TRBJ1-6, with 11 bases identical to TRBD1. Per germline, CDR1 SGDLS and CDR2 YYNGEE. V shed 0 bases, J shed 7 bases, and the junction held 0 bases outside the gene matches. There are 15 residues in the CDR3. The CDR3 region is CASSVGDRGNSPLHF. The CDR3 region has the DNA TGTGCCAGCAGCGTAGGGGACAGGGGGAATTCACCCCTCCACTTT.

The V gene is TRBV5-1, the J gene TRBJ2-7; perhaps TRBD2 as D (7 bases). Trimming stripped 4 bases from V and 2 bases from J, with 19 bases between. The CDR3 length is 16 residues. CDR1 is SGHRS and CDR2 is YFSETQ in the germline V gene. This CDR3 reads CASSHGGRGAPYEQYF. CDR3 coding DNA: TGCGCCAGCAGCCATGGGGGGAGGGGGGCCCCCTACGAGCAGTACTTC. The whole variable domain, remainder taken from reference TRBV5-1 and TRBJ2-7, is KAGVTQTPRYLIKTRGQQVTLSCSPISGHRSVSWYQQTPGQGLQFLFEYFSETQRNKGNFPGRFSGRQFSNSRSEMNVSTLELGDSALYLCASSHGGRGAPYEQYFGPGTRLTVT.

The rearrangement links TRBV25-1 to TRBJ2-2; D not certain. Trimming removed 4 bases from V and 6 bases from J, with 6 bases in between. The CDR3 length is 12 residues. From germline, CDR1 is MGHDK and CDR2 SYGVNS. Here the CDR3 DNA reads TGTGCCAGCAGTGTAGGATCCGGGGAGCTGTTTTTT. As protein: CASSVGSGELFF.

This clone appeared a single time. This chain uses TRBV6-2 or TRBV6-3 with TRBJ1-4, with no clear D. The CDR3 contains 12 residues. Trimming removed 2 bases from V and 10 bases from J, with 8 bases in between. The germline V gene encodes CDR1 MNHEY and CDR2 SVGEGT. The CDR3 coding sequence is TGTGCCAGCAGTTACCTTCTCGGAAAACTGTTTTTT. This sequence encodes CASSYLLGKLFF.

The V gene is TRBV7-8, the J gene TRBJ2-3, with D possibly called TRBD1 or TRBD2 (6 bases each). The germline V gene encodes CDR1 SGHVS and CDR2 FQNEAQ. The CDR3 sequence is 17 residues long. Deletions cut 2 bases from V and 2 bases from J, with 17 bases between. The CDR3 DNA sequence: TGTGCCAGCAGCTTATCGGGGGCGACACTTACCACAGATACGCAGTATTTT. Translated: CASSLSGATLTTDTQYF.

The gene calls are TRBV19 and TRBJ2-1; D may be TRBD1 or TRBD2 (5 bases each). Between the trimmed V and J ends, which lost 7 bases and 0 bases, there was a span of 10 bases. The CDR3 is 14 amino acids. CDR1 is LNHDA, CDR2 SQIVND, per germline (reference sequence). The CDR3 coding sequence is TGTGCCAGTAACCCTGGGGGCTCCTACAATGAGCAGTTCTTC. This gives the protein CASNPGGSYNEQFF.

On this clone: This sample also contains other DNA sequences that code for the same CDR3. The chain carries TRBV27 and TRBJ1-1; 7 bases map to TRBD1. With 2 bases clipped from V and 3 bases from J, the junction kept 6 bases outside the gene matches. This CDR3 has 15 residues. Germline assignment: CDR1 MNHEY and CDR2 SMNVEV (reference sequence). CDR3: CASSLKRGRDTEAFF. The CDR3 DNA reads as TGTGCCAGCAGTTTAAAAAGGGGGCGAGACACTGAAGCTTTCTTT.

The chain carries TRBV4-3 and TRBJ2-2; D may correspond to TRBD1 or TRBD2 (5 bases each). From germline, CDR1 is LGHNA and CDR2 YSLEER. The germline V and J ends were trimmed by 0 bases and 7 bases, with 18 bases remaining between them. The CDR3 totals 17 residues. CDR3 loop: CASSQEGVARVSGELFF. The CDR3 DNA reads as TGCGCCAGCAGCCAAGAGGGGGTAGCTCGGGTGAGCGGGGAGCTGTTTTTT.

The table lists this clone with a few counts. V is TRBV5-1 and J is TRBJ1-5; D not resolved. The CDR3 runs to 13 residues. The V gene's germline CDR1 is SGHRS and CDR2 YFSETQ. The germline V and J ends were trimmed by 5 bases and 4 bases, with 10 bases remaining between them. In DNA, the CDR3 is TGCGCCAGCAGTTCCGGGCCGAATCAGCCCCAGCATTTT. Protein product: CASSSGPNQPQHF.

This chain uses TRBV30 with TRBJ2-1; 10 bases are shared with TRBD2. CDR3 length equals 15 residues. Germline V lookup: CDR1 GTSNPN, CDR2 SVGIG (reference sequence). V dropped 2 bases and J dropped 5; count of bases not matched to a gene: 6. Here the CDR3 reads CAWSSGLAGDNEQFF. The CDR3 DNA reads as TGTGCCTGGAGTTCTGGCCTAGCGGGAGACAATGAGCAGTTCTTC.

The chain is built from TRBV28 and TRBJ2-3; a weak D match, TRBD2 (5 bases). Trimming stripped 3 bases from V and 2 bases from J, with 15 bases between. The germline gives CDR1 MDHEN, CDR2 SYDVKM. There are 16 residues in the CDR3. CDR3 residues: CASSFFSDGLTDTQYF. CDR3 in DNA: TGTGCCAGCAGTTTTTTTTCGGATGGACTCACAGATACGCAGTATTTT.